This is a list of T cell receptor beta chains from one sample in a study of blood T cell repertoires in COVID-19. TCRdb's copy holds only in-frame clones and misses some; the assay was immunoSEQ multiplex PCR. The sample yields 150,000 to 200,000 clones, approximately 86% seen once. The sequenced sample consisted of peripheral blood. All receptors derive from a man in his forties with active or convalescent COVID-19. Both conserved end residues are part of each CDR3. Each record gives: V gene, D gene, clone size, J gene, CDR3 protein, CDR3 DNA. The D gene is left open where the match is weak. Clone size, where shown, is once, few, many, or a class for clones that have expanded.

TRBV30,TRBD1,.,TRBJ1-5,CAWGQGFNQPQHF,TGTGCCTGGGGACAGGGGTTCAATCAGCCCCAGCATTTT
TRBV5-1,.,.,TRBJ2-3,CASSLEQSTDTQYF,TGCGCCAGCAGCTTGGAACAGAGCACAGATACGCAGTATTTT
TRBV30,.,.,TRBJ1-2,CAWSWGGSIYGYTF,TGTGCCTGGAGTTGGGGGGGTTCGATCTATGGCTACACCTTC
TRBV27,.,.,TRBJ1-2,CASRSIAGAEGYTF,TGTGCCAGCAGATCAATCGCAGGGGCGGAGGGCTACACCTTC
TRBV5-1,.,.,TRBJ2-3,CASSLSPARADTQYF,TGCGCCAGCAGCTTAAGCCCAGCGAGGGCAGATACGCAGTATTTT
TRBV7-2,.,.,TRBJ2-7,CASSSMSSYEQYF,TGTGCCAGCAGCTCCATGAGCTCCTACGAGCAGTACTTC
TRBV4-2,.,.,TRBJ2-2,CASSQEEGGELFF,TGTGCCAGCAGCCAAGAAGAGGGCGGGGAGCTGTTTTTT
TRBV6-2/TRBV6-3,TRBD1,.,TRBJ1-1,CASSSDRGRLRTEAFF,TGTGCCAGCAGTTCGGACAGGGGCAGGTTGCGCACTGAAGCTTTCTTT
TRBV12-3/TRBV12-4,.,.,TRBJ1-1,CASSLRFITEAFF,TGTGCCAGCAGTTTGCGGTTCATAACTGAAGCTTTCTTT
TRBV28,TRBD2,.,TRBJ2-3,CASSLATSGPDTQYF,TGTGCCAGCAGTTTAGCGACTAGCGGGCCAGATACGCAGTATTTT
TRBV27,.,.,TRBJ1-2,CASSPVDAAGGYTF,TGTGCCAGCAGTCCTGTCGACGCAGCGGGGGGCTACACCTTC
TRBV28,.,.,TRBJ1-4,CASSLMQANEKLFF,TGTGCCAGCAGCCTAATGCAAGCTAATGAAAAACTGTTTTTT
TRBV5-1,.,.,TRBJ2-4,CASSLSGDKNIQYF,TGCGCCAGCAGCTTGTCCGGGGACAAAAACATTCAGTACTTC
TRBV18,.,.,TRBJ1-5,CASSPRGVVGNQPQHF,TGTGCCAGCTCACCCCGGGGGGTGGTAGGCAATCAGCCCCAGCATTTT
TRBV11-3,.,.,TRBJ2-1,CASSFLFGALQFF,TGTGCCAGCAGCTTTCTATTCGGAGCTTTGCAGTTCTTC
TRBV29-1,.,.,TRBJ2-7,CSFQNTYEQYF,TGCAGCTTTCAGAATACCTACGAGCAGTACTTC
TRBV13,TRBD1,.,TRBJ1-2,CASSLKGTGESGYTF,TGTGCCAGCAGCTTAAAAGGGACAGGGGAGTCTGGCTACACCTTC
TRBV5-1,.,.,TRBJ2-5,CASSLASAELETQYF,TGCGCCAGCAGCTTGGCCTCCGCGGAGTTAGAGACCCAGTACTTC
TRBV7-6,.,.,TRBJ1-3,CASRQGSGNTIYF,TGTGCCAGCAGGCAGGGCTCTGGAAACACCATATATTTT
TRBV6-6,TRBD1,.,TRBJ2-7,CASSTGTVIYEQYF,TGTGCCAGCAGTACCGGGACAGTTATCTACGAGCAGTACTTC
TRBV27,TRBD1,.,TRBJ2-7,CASMTGGLAEQYF,TGTGCCAGCATGACAGGGGGCCTTGCCGAGCAGTACTTC
TRBV4-1,.,.,TRBJ1-4,CASSQDQDNGEKLFF,TGCGCCAGCAGCCAGGACCAGGACAACGGTGAAAAACTGTTTTTT
TRBV6-4,.,.,TRBJ1-1,CASSVGRGTEAFF,TGTGCCAGCAGTGTCGGCAGAGGGACTGAAGCTTTCTTT
TRBV7-9,TRBD1,.,TRBJ1-2,CASSLGTGYGYTF,TGTGCCAGCAGCTTGGGGACAGGGTACGGCTACACCTTC
TRBV5-1,TRBD2,.,TRBJ2-5,CASSLSGGAGSETQYF,TGCGCCAGCAGCTTATCCGGGGGGGCCGGATCAGAGACCCAGTACTTC
TRBV30,TRBD1,.,TRBJ1-1,CAWSRQGTEAFF,TGTGCCTGGAGTAGACAGGGAACTGAAGCTTTCTTT
TRBV18,TRBD2,.,TRBJ2-3,CASSPSGLAGTDTQYF,TGTGCCAGCTCACCATCGGGACTAGCGGGCACAGATACGCAGTATTTT
TRBV14,TRBD2,.,TRBJ2-5,CASSQGLAEETQYF,TGTGCCAGCAGCCAAGGGCTAGCGGAGGAGACCCAGTACTTC
TRBV5-6,TRBD1,.,TRBJ2-3,CASSAIQGSTQYF,TGTGCCAGCAGCGCAATACAGGGGTCTACGCAGTATTTT
TRBV7-3,TRBD2,.,TRBJ2-3,CASSHYLGGTAQDTQYF,TGTGCCAGCAGTCATTATTTGGGGGGGACTGCACAAGATACGCAGTATTTT
TRBV24-1,TRBD1,.,TRBJ1-2,CATSDRQGVWGYTF,TGTGCCACCAGTGATCGACAGGGGGTGTGGGGCTACACCTTC
TRBV19,TRBD1,.,TRBJ1-2,CASSAAQDRAPGNYGYTF,TGTGCCAGTAGTGCCGCCCAGGACAGGGCGCCGGGCAACTATGGCTACACCTTC
TRBV23-1,TRBD1,.,TRBJ1-5,CASRGTGDQPQHF,TGCGCCAGCAGAGGGACAGGAGATCAGCCCCAGCATTTT
TRBV7-9,TRBD1,.,TRBJ1-1,CASSTGQGSEAFF,TGTGCCAGCAGCACGGGACAGGGTTCCGAAGCTTTCTTT
TRBV5-4,TRBD1,.,TRBJ2-1,CASSPQGAYEQFF,TGTGCCAGCAGCCCACAGGGGGCGTATGAGCAGTTCTTC
TRBV9,TRBD2,.,TRBJ2-5,CASSVEGTKMETQYF,TGTGCCAGCAGCGTAGAGGGGACTAAGATGGAGACCCAGTACTTC
TRBV18,.,.,TRBJ1-4,CASSPAGSNEKLFF,TGTGCCAGCTCACCAGCGGGGTCTAACGAAAAACTGTTTTTT
TRBV30,.,.,TRBJ1-1,CAWTGVVNTEAFF,TGTGCCTGGACAGGGGTAGTGAACACTGAAGCTTTCTTT
TRBV3-1/TRBV3-2,.,few,TRBJ2-7,CASSQDNEGTYEQYF,TGTGCCAGCAGCCAAGATAACGAGGGTACCTACGAGCAGTACTTC
TRBV5-8,.,.,TRBJ1-5,CASSSLSGATSNQPQHF,TGTGCCAGCAGCTCCTTATCGGGAGCAACGAGCAATCAGCCCCAGCATTTT
TRBV19,.,.,TRBJ1-1,CATLKDTVNTEAFF,TGTGCCACCCTCAAAGATACAGTGAACACTGAAGCTTTCTTT
TRBV29-1,.,.,TRBJ2-7,CSAVGGYSYEQYF,TGCAGCGCCGTGGGAGGTTACTCCTACGAGCAGTACTTC
TRBV5-1,.,.,TRBJ2-2,CASSQGGQTTGELFF,TGCGCCAGCAGCCAAGGTGGACAGACCACCGGGGAGCTGTTTTTT
TRBV19,.,.,TRBJ2-7,CASSIGQPILYEQYF,TGTGCCAGTAGTATAGGACAGCCGATTCTCTACGAGCAGTACTTC
TRBV19,TRBD2,once,TRBJ2-1,CASSIVRLTSGGWPYNEQFF,TGTGCCAGTAGTATAGTACGGCTGACTAGCGGGGGGTGGCCCTACAATGAGCAGTTCTTC
TRBV6-5,.,.,TRBJ1-2,CASTIGGRGGYTF,TGTGCCAGCACTATCGGGGGGCGCGGAGGCTACACCTTC
TRBV3-1/TRBV3-2,.,.,TRBJ2-1,CASSPEGAGEQFF,TGTGCCAGCAGTCCGGAAGGCGCAGGGGAGCAGTTCTTC
TRBV13,.,.,TRBJ1-2,CASSLGPYGYTF,TGTGCCAGCAGCCTCGGTCCGTATGGCTACACCTTC
TRBV27,TRBD1,.,TRBJ2-7,CASSLDRAGEQYF,TGTGCCAGCAGTCTTGACAGGGCGGGCGAGCAGTACTTC
TRBV5-1,TRBD2,few,TRBJ2-3,CASSPGTSGGSTDTQYF,TGCGCCAGCAGCCCCGGGACTAGCGGGGGGAGCACAGATACGCAGTATTTT
TRBV6-6,.,.,TRBJ1-1,CASSYSHRGTEAFF,TGTGCCAGCAGTTATTCCCACCGGGGCACTGAAGCTTTCTTT